The 27 T cell receptor beta chains in this list originate from one sample, sequenced in a study of T cell repertoires in cytomegalovirus infection (dated by TCRdb to 2018 to 2020). TCRdb shows the sequencer as Illumina HiSeq 1500. TCRdb reprocessed the public reads (quality trimming at Q25 with fastp, clone calling with MiXCR) and kept in-frame beta chains. Every entry covers one CDR3 protein and lists the most common genes and DNA from its rows. This sample lists 300,000 to 400,000 distinct CDR3 sequences; roughly 18% were detected once. The top ten clonotypes cover around 8.6% of the sample. Sequenced material: PBMCs. The source of these receptors is a human donor in good health (CMV status not recorded). Some clones in this sample may be carry-over from other donors' samples.

This clonotype was detected only a few times. The chain uses TRBV10-3 and TRBJ2-5; 9 nucleotides line up with TRBD1. The CDR3 runs 18 residues. V was clipped by 2 bases and J by 5 bases; unmatched bases: 15. The germline CDR1 and CDR2 sequences are ENHRY and SYGVKD. CDR3 sequence (DNA): TGTGCCATCAGTGAGACAGATACCGGGACAGGGTATAGGGAGACCCAGTACTTC. Its protein product is CAISETDTGTGYRETQYF.

This clonotype was seen repeatedly, ten times or more. The V gene is TRBV7-8, the J gene TRBJ1-4, with 7 bases identical to TRBD1. Germline CDR1 SGHVS, CDR2 FQNEAQ. V shed 5 bases, J shed 5 bases, and the junction held 8 bases outside the gene matches. CDR3 length: 15 residues. The CDR3 sequence is CASSGGQAMNEKLFF. The CDR3 coding sequence is TGTGCCAGCAGCGGAGGACAGGCGATGAATGAAAAACTGTTTTTT.

The table lists this clonotype with many counts. The rearrangement links TRBV7-2 to TRBJ1-2, with D possibly matching TRBD1 (6 bases). The germline CDR1 and CDR2 sequences are SGHTA and FQGNSA. V was trimmed by 1 base and J by 5 bases, leaving 20 bases between them. The CDR3 contains 17 residues. The CDR3 loop is CASSLGTRAGELYGYTF. The CDR3 nucleotides read TGTGCCAGCAGCTTAGGGACGAGGGCAGGGGAGTTATATGGCTACACCTTC.

The chain has TRBV5-1 and TRBJ1-4, with D possibly matching TRBD1 (6 bases). Trimming stripped 4 bases from V and 6 bases from J, with 16 bases between. Germline V gene data show CDR1 as SGHRS and CDR2 as YFSETQ. This CDR3 has 15 residues. CDR3 amino acids: CASSALQGGYEKLFF. DNA of the CDR3: TGCGCCAGCAGCGCCTTACAGGGAGGATATGAAAAACTGTTTTTT. Full variable domain (outside the CDR3, taken from reference TRBV5-1 and TRBJ1-4): KAGVTQTPRYLIKTRGQQVTLSCSPISGHRSVSWYQQTPGQGLQFLFEYFSETQRNKGNFPGRFSGRQFSNSRSEMNVSTLELGDSALYLCASSALQGGYEKLFFGSGTQLSVL.

V gene TRBV7-9 combines with J gene TRBJ2-7, with D perhaps matching TRBD1 or TRBD2 (5 bases each). The CDR3 contains 14 residues. V was shortened by 2 bases and J by 9 bases, with 17 bases between the two germline ends. Germline V gene sequence: CDR1 SEHNR, CDR2 FQNEAQ (reference sequence). The CDR3: CASSLLSREAAQYF. DNA for the CDR3: TGTGCCAGCAGCTTACTCAGCAGGGAAGCGGCGCAGTACTTC.

The chain couples TRBV15 to TRBJ2-1, with D perhaps given as TRBD1 or TRBD2 (5 bases each). Trimming took off 0 bases at V and 2 bases at J, with 11 bases between the two ends. The germline V gene has CDR1 LNHNV and CDR2 YYDKDF (reference sequence). CDR3 length: 16 amino acids. DNA of the CDR3: TGTGCCACCAGCAGAGATTGGCAGGGAGCCTACAATGAGCAGTTCTTC. It translates to CATSRDWQGAYNEQFF. The full variable domain, completed using reference TRBV15 and TRBJ2-1, is DAMVIQNPRYQVTQFGKPVTLSCSQTLNHNVMYWYQQKSSQAPKLLFHYYDKDFNNEADTPDNFQSRRPNTSFCFLDIRSPGLGDTAMYLCATSRDWQGAYNEQFFGPGTRLTVL.

This sequence joins TRBV10-3 and TRBJ2-3; tentative D call: TRBD1 (6 bases). The V gene lost 10 bases and the J gene lost 2 bases, with 16 bases spanning the gap. Germline V gene sequence: CDR1 ENHRY, CDR2 SYGVKD. The CDR3 has 14 residues. CDR3 sequence reads: CATRTADLTDTQYF. DNA for the CDR3: TGTGCCACAAGGACAGCGGATCTCACAGATACGCAGTATTTT.

This clonotype came up a few times. The rearrangement uses TRBV27 and TRBJ2-7; D is unresolved. Per germline, CDR1 MNHEY and CDR2 SMNVEV (reference sequence). CDR3 size: 14 residues. Trimming pared 6 bases from V and 2 bases from J, leaving 14 bases between. The CDR3 spells CASRGLRAPYEQYF. DNA of the CDR3: TGTGCCAGCAGGGGGTTAAGGGCCCCCTACGAGCAGTACTTC.

V is TRBV18 and J is TRBJ1-1; D is unresolved. V was pared by 0 bases and J by 0 bases, with 8 bases between. The CDR3 runs 15 residues. In germline, CDR1 is KGHSH, CDR2 LQKENI. Written as DNA, the CDR3 is TGTGCCAGCTCACCACCGAAGGGAGTGAACACTGAAGCTTTCTTT. Amino acids: CASSPPKGVNTEAFF.

This clonotype was counted ten times or more. The chain employs TRBV7-8 and TRBJ2-3; 7 nucleotides align to TRBD1. Germline V gene data show CDR1 as SGHVS and CDR2 as FQNEAQ. The trim removed 5 bases at V and 0 bases at J, leaving 14 bases unmatched. The CDR3 totals 18 residues. This CDR3 reads CASSLPRDRPLSTDTQYF. CDR3 DNA: TGTGCCAGCAGCCTTCCTCGGGACAGACCCCTGAGCACAGATACGCAGTATTTT. The complete variable domain, with remaining parts taken from reference TRBV7-8 and TRBJ2-3, reads GAGVSQSPRYKVAKRGQDVALRCDPISGHVSLFWYQQALGQGPEFLTYFQNEAQLDKSGLPSDRFFAERPEGSVSTLKIQRTQQEDSAVYLCASSLPRDRPLSTDTQYFGPGTRLTVL.

V is TRBV11-2 and J is TRBJ1-1, with 8 bases fitting TRBD1. Germline V gene data show CDR1 as SGHAT and CDR2 as FQNNGV. The CDR3 length is 15 residues. Trimming cost V 6 bases and J 3 bases; bases outside gene matches: 9. CDR3 protein: CASRRDRRLYTEAFF. CDR3 sequence (DNA): TGTGCCAGCAGAAGGGACAGGCGCTTGTACACTGAAGCTTTCTTT.

There are many counts of this clonotype. This chain connects TRBV7-2 to TRBJ1-1; TRBD1 agrees at 7 bases. Germline V CDR1 and CDR2: SGHTA, FQGNSA. The trim removed 3 bases at V and 7 bases at J, leaving 5 bases unmatched. The CDR3 is 13 residues long. This CDR3 is CASSFTGAVEAFF. The CDR3 nucleotides read TGTGCCAGCAGCTTTACAGGGGCCGTTGAAGCTTTCTTT.

This clonotype was found a few times. V and J are TRBV27 and TRBJ1-5, with D unresolved. The CDR3 is 14 amino acids. V lost 5 bases, J lost 6 bases, and 14 bases lay in between. Germline values: CDR1 MNHEY, CDR2 SMNVEV (reference sequence). The CDR3, as DNA: TGTGCCAGCAGTAGAAACCCAATAAGTCAGCCCCAGCATTTT. Protein: CASSRNPISQPQHF.

This clonotype was recorded at least ten times. The V and J genes are TRBV7-8 and TRBJ2-5; 8 positions agree with TRBD1. CDR1 SGHVS and CDR2 FQNEAQ come from the germline V gene. This CDR3 contains 16 residues. Germline trimming cut 1 base from V and 5 bases from J; bases unmatched to any gene: 9. CDR3 in amino acids: CASSLVPTGVGETQYF. Here the CDR3 DNA reads TGTGCCAGCAGCTTAGTCCCGACAGGGGTCGGGGAGACCCAGTACTTC.

The chain links TRBV10-1 to TRBJ2-7, with D tentatively TRBD2 (5 bases). Per the germline V gene, CDR1 is WNHNN and CDR2 is SYGVQD (reference sequence). V was cut by 10 bases and J by 2 bases, with 15 bases left in between. The CDR3 runs to 13 residues. In DNA form, the CDR3 reads TGCGCCATGGAGGCGCTGGTTCCCTACGAGCAGTACTTC. It translates to CAMEALVPYEQYF.

This clonotype was seen only a few times. The chain employs TRBV12-5 and TRBJ2-7; D is uncertain. The germline gives CDR1 LGHNT, CDR2 FRNRAP. V was clipped by 2 bases and J by 0 bases, with 8 bases between them. This CDR3 region has 14 residues. CDR3 in DNA: TGTGCTAGTGGTTTGAGGGCCTACTCCTACGAGCAGTACTTC. It codes for CASGLRAYSYEQYF.

The chain links TRBV2 to TRBJ2-7; TRBD1 aligns across 8 bases. V shed 3 bases, J shed 4 bases, and the junction held 20 bases outside the gene matches. Germline V gives CDR1 SNHLY, CDR2 FYNNEI. The CDR3 is 19 residues long. CDR3 loop: CASSEGPRTGTGISYEQYF. Here the CDR3 DNA reads TGTGCCAGCAGTGAGGGGCCTCGTACCGGGACAGGAATTTCGTACGAGCAGTACTTC.

This chain joins TRBV7-9 and TRBJ2-1; 8 bases are shared with TRBD2. The junction had 10 bases not matched to a gene; V was cut back by 3 bases and J by 9 bases. This CDR3 comprises 15 residues. Looked up from germline, CDR1 is SEHNR and CDR2 is FQNEAQ (reference sequence). Here the CDR3 DNA reads TGTGCCAGCAGCTTCTCTAGCGGGTCTGAAGGTGAGCAGTTCTTC. Protein sequence: CASSFSSGSEGEQFF.

This clonotype has ten or more counts. The chain couples TRBV7-2 to TRBJ2-7; D uncertain. V was shortened by 5 bases and J by 10 bases, with 12 bases between the two germline ends. The CDR3 runs to 11 residues. Germline CDR1 and CDR2: SGHTA and FQGNSA. The CDR3 protein is CASSPQAEQYF. The CDR3 region has the DNA TGTGCCAGCAGCCCCCAGGCAGAACAGTACTTC.

CDR3 sequence reads: CASSDENNQPQHF. CDR3 DNA: TGTGCCAGCAGTGACGAAAACAATCAGCCCCAGCATTTT. This chain links TRBV2 with TRBJ1-5, with unresolved D. This CDR3 spans 13 amino acids. In germline, CDR1 is SNHLY, CDR2 FYNNEI. V lost 3 bases, J lost 3 bases, and 6 bases lay in between.

This clonotype has a handful of counts. This sequence joins TRBV4-1 and TRBJ1-5; D gene uncertain. Trimming shortened V by 2 bases and J by 7 bases, and 21 bases separated the two germline ends. Germline values: CDR1 MGHRA, CDR2 YSYEKL. This CDR3 is 17 amino acids long. CDR3 amino acids: CASSQSPVVGNAQPQHF. DNA for the CDR3: TGCGCCAGCAGCCAATCCCCCGTCGTTGGGAATGCGCAGCCCCAGCATTTT.

The chain carries TRBV28 and TRBJ1-1, with TRBD1 as a possible D gene (6 bases). This CDR3 has 14 amino acids. Trimming took off 4 bases at V and 1 base at J, with 10 bases between the two ends. Germline assignment: CDR1 MDHEN and CDR2 SYDVKM. CDR3 in DNA: TGTGCCAGCAGTTCACAGGGCCCGAACACTGAAGCTTTCTTT. Translated: CASSSQGPNTEAFF.

The V call is TRBV6-2 or TRBV6-3, the J call TRBJ2-7; D unresolved. The CDR3 is 11 residues long. Germline assignment: CDR1 MNHEY and CDR2 SVGEGT. V gave up 5 bases and J gave up 4 bases, with 6 bases separating them. CDR3 sequence: CASSNVYEQYF. The CDR3 nucleotides are TGTGCCAGCAGTAATGTATACGAGCAGTACTTC.

The chain uses TRBV6-2 or TRBV6-3 and TRBJ2-6; the match to TRBD1 covers 7 bases. The CDR3 totals 17 residues. Germline CDR1 reads MNHEY; CDR2 reads SVGEGT. V shed 6 bases, J shed 0 bases, and the junction held 8 bases outside the gene matches. The CDR3 loop reads CASSPWTGPSGANVLTF. DNA for the CDR3: TGTGCCAGCAGCCCGTGGACAGGCCCCTCTGGGGCCAACGTCCTGACTTTC.

This clonotype was counted between two and nine times. The genes are TRBV20-1 and TRBJ2-3; tentatively, D is TRBD2 (6 bases). This CDR3 comprises 14 residues. Trimming shortened V by 0 bases and J by 6 bases, and 13 bases separated the two germline ends. Germline V gene data show CDR1 as DFQATT and CDR2 as SNEGSKA (reference sequence). CDR3: CSARESGRLDTQYF. The CDR3 bases are TGCAGTGCTAGAGAAAGCGGGCGGTTGGATACGCAGTATTTT.

This clonotype appeared a few times. CDR3 region: CASSSPQRGGETQYF. In nucleotides, the CDR3 is TGTGCCAGCAGTTCCCCGCAGCGGGGGGGGGAGACCCAGTACTTC. The V gene is TRBV27, the J gene TRBJ2-5; 10 nucleotides line up with TRBD2. Germline V gene lookup returns CDR1 MNHEY and CDR2 SMNVEV (reference sequence). V trimming: 4 bases; J trimming: 5 bases; junction bases outside the gene matches: 7. The CDR3 spans 15 residues.

In its sample, this clonotype was seen many times. V usage is TRBV12-3 or TRBV12-4 and J usage is TRBJ2-1; D gene unclear. Trimming removed 10 bases at V and 4 bases at J, with 8 bases between. This CDR3 region has 11 residues. CDR3: CATQWYNEQFF. DNA for the CDR3: TGTGCCACCCAATGGTACAATGAGCAGTTCTTC.